The 15 T cell receptor beta chains below were found in one sample sequenced in a study of cytomegalovirus exposure and HLA in healthy donors. Clones were sequenced by immunoSEQ multiplex PCR, and TCRdb holds only the in-frame ones, with some missing. The sample shows fewer than 250,000 clones, 65% to 85% of them seen only once. The sequencing sample was made of PBMCs. The receptors come from a young woman in good health and CMV-seropositive.

The rearrangement links TRBV19 to TRBJ1-2, with D possibly matching TRBD1 (5 bases). V lost 7 bases, J lost 4 bases, and 22 bases lay in between. The CDR3 has 16 amino acids. The germline gives CDR1 LNHDA, CDR2 SQIVND (reference sequence). The CDR3 loop reads CASTPRRGPDLYGYTF. DNA of the CDR3: TGTGCCAGTACCCCCCGGCGGGGCCCGGACCTCTATGGCTACACCTTC.

This clone was counted only a few times. The chain employs TRBV7-9 and TRBJ1-1; 7 bases agree with TRBD1. Germline V gene sequence: CDR1 SEHNR, CDR2 FQNEAQ (reference sequence). Unmatched junction bases numbered 16, after V lost 5 bases and J lost 10 bases. The CDR3 has 15 residues. This chain's CDR3 is CASSPPTGFVGGAFF. CDR3 coding DNA: TGTGCCAGCAGCCCTCCGACAGGGTTCGTCGGGGGAGCTTTCTTT. The full variable domain, with the rest looked up from reference TRBV7-9 and TRBJ1-1, is DTGVSQNPRHKITKRGQNVTFRCDPISEHNRLYWYRQTLGQGPEFLTYFQNEAQLEKSRLLSDRFSAERPKGSFSTLEIQRTEQGDSAMYLCASSPPTGFVGGAFFGQGTRLTVV.

The rearrangement links TRBV6-5 to TRBJ1-4; a possible D gene is TRBD1 (5 bases). Germline CDR1 MNHEY, CDR2 SVGAGI. Trimming took off 4 bases at V and 4 bases at J, with 16 bases between the two ends. The CDR3 length is 16 residues. The CDR3 coding sequence is TGTGCCAGCAGTTCGTGGCGGGGGGGGAATAATGAAAAACTGTTTTTT. It encodes CASSSWRGGNNEKLFF.

This clone has a handful of counts. This rearrangement joins TRBV6-5 to TRBJ1-2; the match to TRBD1 covers 7 bases. Trimming removed 5 bases from V and 4 bases from J; junction bases left unmatched: 4. The CDR3 totals 13 residues. Germline V CDR1 and CDR2: MNHEY, SVGAGI. The CDR3 region has the DNA TGTGCCAGCAGTCTCCGGGACAGCTATGGCTACACCTTC. This gives the protein CASSLRDSYGYTF.

As regards this clone: In the same sample, other DNA sequences code for this CDR3. This rearrangement joins TRBV5-1 to TRBJ1-5; the match to TRBD1 covers 7 bases. The CDR3 runs 14 residues. V was clipped by 5 bases and J by 2 bases; unmatched bases: 4. Germline V lookup: CDR1 SGHRS, CDR2 YFSETQ. The CDR3 loop is CASSTGTGNQPQHF. Here the CDR3 DNA reads TGCGCCAGCAGTACCGGGACAGGCAATCAGCCCCAGCATTTT. The full variable domain, rest sourced from reference TRBV5-1 and TRBJ1-5, is KAGVTQTPRYLIKTRGQQVTLSCSPISGHRSVSWYQQTPGQGLQFLFEYFSETQRNKGNFPGRFSGRQFSNSRSEMNVSTLELGDSALYLCASSTGTGNQPQHFGDGTRLSIL.

Here the CDR3 reads CAISEGNNEQFF. Written as DNA, the CDR3 is TGTGCCATCAGTGAGGGCAACAATGAGCAGTTCTTC. The chain combines TRBV10-3 with TRBJ2-1; unclear D gene. Trimming cost V 2 bases and J 5 bases, with 4 bases left between them. Germline values: CDR1 ENHRY, CDR2 SYGVKD. The CDR3 runs to 12 residues.

This clone was counted only a few times. The CDR3 region is CASKLESTNYGYTF. As DNA, the CDR3 is TGTGCCAGCAAACTGGAGAGTACTAACTATGGCTACACCTTC. The J gene is TRBJ1-2, the V gene TRBV6-5; D unresolved. V was pared by 7 bases and J by 0 bases, with 12 bases between. Germline V gene lookup returns CDR1 MNHEY and CDR2 SVGAGI. This CDR3 contains 14 residues.

The chain couples TRBV13 to TRBJ1-2; D is perhaps TRBD1 (6 bases). Germline V lookup: CDR1 PRHDT, CDR2 FYEKMQ (reference sequence). Trimming removed 4 bases from V and 4 bases from J, with 13 bases in between. There are 14 residues in the CDR3. Here the CDR3 DNA reads TGTGCCAGCAGCTCCAGGGGAATCGCCTATGGCTACACCTTC. This sequence encodes CASSSRGIAYGYTF.

The chain carries TRBV27 and TRBJ1-1, with a tentative D call TRBD1 (6 bases). Trimming shortened V by 3 bases and J by 1 base, and 15 bases separated the two germline ends. Germline assignment: CDR1 MNHEY and CDR2 SMNVEV (reference sequence). This CDR3 has 16 amino acids. The CDR3: CASSFSGRTANTEAFF. CDR3 bases: TGTGCCAGCAGTTTCTCGGGTAGGACAGCGAACACTGAAGCTTTCTTT.

The chain carries TRBV5-1 and TRBJ1-1; 7 bases agree with TRBD1. The CDR3 contains 17 residues. V dropped 0 bases and J dropped 1; count of bases not matched to a gene: 9. Germline values: CDR1 SGHRS, CDR2 YFSETQ. For the CDR3, the DNA is TGCGCCAGCAGCTTGGGAGGGGGCCGGGGGAAGAACACTGAAGCTTTCTTT. It specifies CASSLGGGRGKNTEAFF.

The genes are TRBV15 and TRBJ1-5, with a possible D match to TRBD1 (5 bases). With 2 bases removed from V and 5 bases from J, the gap between germline ends came to 7 bases. The CDR3 runs 13 residues. Per germline, CDR1 LNHNV and CDR2 YYDKDF (reference sequence). The CDR3 loop is CATSRQGDQPQHF. The CDR3 DNA reads as TGTGCCACCAGCAGACAAGGGGATCAGCCCCAGCATTTT.

J is TRBJ2-1 and V is TRBV5-1, with TRBD2 matching over 12 bases. The CDR3 has 17 amino acids. Per the germline V gene, CDR1 is SGHRS and CDR2 is YFSETQ. With 3 bases clipped from V and 7 bases from J, the junction kept 11 bases outside the gene matches. Here the CDR3 DNA reads TGCGCCAGCAGCTCTAACACAGGACTAGCGGGAAGGAATGAGCAGTTCTTC. Translated, it gives CASSSNTGLAGRNEQFF.

The chain uses TRBV6-5 and TRBJ2-7; D is unresolved. The ends were cut back, 2 bases at V and 5 bases at J, with 13 bases in the middle. This CDR3 is built from 14 residues. Germline assignment: CDR1 MNHEY and CDR2 SVGAGI. The CDR3 loop is CASSYDPTGHEQYF. The CDR3 DNA follows: TGTGCCAGCAGTTACGATCCCACCGGTCACGAGCAGTACTTC.

V is TRBV11-2 and J is TRBJ1-2; D ambiguous. V gave up 2 bases and J gave up 4 bases, with 8 bases separating them. CDR1 is SGHAT and CDR2 is FQNNGV in the germline V gene. This CDR3 region has 13 residues. CDR3 protein: CASSLLAAYGYTF. The CDR3 coding sequence is TGTGCCAGCAGCTTATTGGCAGCCTATGGCTACACCTTC.

The chain recombines TRBV2 with TRBJ1-4; 10 bases fit TRBD1. The CDR3 runs to 11 residues. The germline gives CDR1 SNHLY, CDR2 FYNNEI. Trimming cost V 4 bases and J 13 bases; bases outside gene matches: 0. CDR3 nucleotide sequence: TGTGCCAGCAGTGGGGACAGGGGACTGTTTTTT. Residues: CASSGDRGLFF.